This entry lists 2 T cell receptor delta chains sequenced from one sample in a study of gamma-delta T cells after stem cell transplantation. TCRdb re-called the RT-PCR reads using CATT. In the table there are around 3,000 delta-chain clones, around 1.7% of which are singletons. Sequenced sample: gamma-delta T cells. Receptors originate from a human donor. It is not recorded whose cells these are; they may come from a transplant donor.

Regarding this clone: A read error is likely here: a far larger clone is one base away. Distinct nucleotide sequences in the sample also encode this CDR3. The chain is built from TRDV2 and TRDJ1; D possibly corresponds to TRDD3 (6 bases). The V end was cut by 7 bases, the J end by 3 bases, with 14 bases between. Germline values: CDR1 GEAIGNYY, CDR2 EKD. This CDR3 spans 13 amino acids. CDR3 in DNA: TGTGCCTGCGACGCCTGGGGTGCCGATAAACTCATCTTT. As protein: CACDAWGADKLIF.

The chain couples TRDV2 to TRDJ1; 10 nucleotides line up with TRDD3. Germline CDR1 is GEAIGNYY and CDR2 is EKD. CDR3 size: 18 residues. Trimming cost V 0 bases and J 1 base; bases outside gene matches: 10. The CDR3 nucleotides read TGTGCCTGTGACACCGTTTCGACTGGGGGATTTCGCACCGATAAACTCATCTTT. Protein: CACDTVSTGGFRTDKLIF.